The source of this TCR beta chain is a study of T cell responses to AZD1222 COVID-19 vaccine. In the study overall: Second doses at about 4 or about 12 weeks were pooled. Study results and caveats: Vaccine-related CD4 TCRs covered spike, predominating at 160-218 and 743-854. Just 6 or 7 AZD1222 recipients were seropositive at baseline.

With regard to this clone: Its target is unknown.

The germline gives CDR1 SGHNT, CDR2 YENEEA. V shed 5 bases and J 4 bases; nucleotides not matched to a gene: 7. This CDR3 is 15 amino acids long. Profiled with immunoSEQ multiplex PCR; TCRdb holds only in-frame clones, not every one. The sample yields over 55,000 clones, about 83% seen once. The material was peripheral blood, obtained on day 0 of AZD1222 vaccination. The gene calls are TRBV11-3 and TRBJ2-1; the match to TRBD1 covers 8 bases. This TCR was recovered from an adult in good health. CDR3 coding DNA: TGTGCCAGCAGCCGCGGACAGGGTGGATACAATGAGCAGTTCTTC. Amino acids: CASSRGQGGYNEQFF.